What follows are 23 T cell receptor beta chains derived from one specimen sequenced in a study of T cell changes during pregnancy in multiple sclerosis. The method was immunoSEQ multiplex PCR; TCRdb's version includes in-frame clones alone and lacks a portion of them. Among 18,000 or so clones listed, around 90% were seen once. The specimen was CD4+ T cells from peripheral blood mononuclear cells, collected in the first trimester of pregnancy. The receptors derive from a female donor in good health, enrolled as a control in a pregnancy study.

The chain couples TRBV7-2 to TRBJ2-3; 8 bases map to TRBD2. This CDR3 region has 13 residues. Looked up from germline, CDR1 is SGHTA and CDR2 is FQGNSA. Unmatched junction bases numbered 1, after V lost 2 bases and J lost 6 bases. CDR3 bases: TGTGCCAGCAGCTTACGGGAGGGTGATACGCAGTATTTT. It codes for CASSLREGDTQYF.

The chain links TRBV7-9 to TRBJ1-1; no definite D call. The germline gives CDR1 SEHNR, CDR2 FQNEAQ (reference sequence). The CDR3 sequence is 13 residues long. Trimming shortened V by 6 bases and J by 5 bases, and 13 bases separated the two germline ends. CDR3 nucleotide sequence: TGTGCCAGCAGGAACCAGGCCAGGACTGAAGCTTTCTTT. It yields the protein CASRNQARTEAFF.

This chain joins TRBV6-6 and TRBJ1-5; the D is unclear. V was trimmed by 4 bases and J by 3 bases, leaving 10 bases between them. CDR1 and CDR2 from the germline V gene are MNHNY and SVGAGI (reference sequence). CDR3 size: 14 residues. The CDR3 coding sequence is TGTGCCAGCAGTTCGAACCAGATCAATCAGCCCCAGCATTTT. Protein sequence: CASSSNQINQPQHF.

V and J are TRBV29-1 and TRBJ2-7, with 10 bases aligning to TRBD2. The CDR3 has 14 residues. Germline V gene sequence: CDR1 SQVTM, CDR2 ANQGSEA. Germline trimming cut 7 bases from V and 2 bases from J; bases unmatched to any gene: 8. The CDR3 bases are TGCAGCGCTACGGGACTAGCGAACCCCTACGAGCAGTACTTC. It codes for CSATGLANPYEQYF.

Here the CDR3 reads CASSPTSRGGEQFF. CDR3 sequence (DNA): TGTGCCAGCAGCCCAACTTCCCGGGGGGGAGAGCAGTTCTTC. The chain uses TRBV7-2 and TRBJ2-1, with TRBD2 identical over 8 bases. The V gene's germline CDR1 is SGHTA and CDR2 FQGNSA. The CDR3 sequence is 14 residues long. V shed 5 bases, J shed 10 bases, and the junction held 10 bases outside the gene matches.

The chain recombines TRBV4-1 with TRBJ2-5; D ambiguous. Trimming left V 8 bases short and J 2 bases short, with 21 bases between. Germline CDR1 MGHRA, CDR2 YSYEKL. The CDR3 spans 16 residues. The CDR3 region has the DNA TGCGCCAGCTCCCGGTTGAGCCAAGCTGGTCAAGAGACCCAGTACTTC. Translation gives CASSRLSQAGQETQYF.

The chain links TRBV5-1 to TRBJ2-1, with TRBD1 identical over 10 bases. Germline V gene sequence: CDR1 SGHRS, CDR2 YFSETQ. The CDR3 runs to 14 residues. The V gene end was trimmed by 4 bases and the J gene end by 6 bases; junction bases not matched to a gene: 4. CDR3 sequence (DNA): TGCGCCAGCAGCCTGGGACAGGGGACCAATGAGCAGTTCTTC. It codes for CASSLGQGTNEQFF.

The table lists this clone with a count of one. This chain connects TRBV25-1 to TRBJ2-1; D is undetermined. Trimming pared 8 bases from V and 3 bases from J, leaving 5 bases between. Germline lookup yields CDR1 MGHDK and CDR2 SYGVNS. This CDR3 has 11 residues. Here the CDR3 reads CASYYYNEQFF. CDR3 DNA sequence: TGTGCCAGCTACTACTACAATGAGCAGTTCTTC.

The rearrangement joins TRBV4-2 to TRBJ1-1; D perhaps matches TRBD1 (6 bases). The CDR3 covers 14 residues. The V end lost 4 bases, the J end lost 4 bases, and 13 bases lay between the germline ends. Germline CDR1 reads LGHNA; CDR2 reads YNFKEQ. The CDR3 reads CASSRLTGGTEAFF. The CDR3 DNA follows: TGTGCCAGCAGCCGGCTGACAGGCGGCACTGAAGCTTTCTTT.

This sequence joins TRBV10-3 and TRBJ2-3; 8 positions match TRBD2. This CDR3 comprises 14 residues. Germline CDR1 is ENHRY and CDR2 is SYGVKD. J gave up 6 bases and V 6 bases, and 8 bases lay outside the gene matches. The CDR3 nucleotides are TGTGCCATCAGATATGGGACTAGGGTGGATACGCAGTATTTT. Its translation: CAIRYGTRVDTQYF.

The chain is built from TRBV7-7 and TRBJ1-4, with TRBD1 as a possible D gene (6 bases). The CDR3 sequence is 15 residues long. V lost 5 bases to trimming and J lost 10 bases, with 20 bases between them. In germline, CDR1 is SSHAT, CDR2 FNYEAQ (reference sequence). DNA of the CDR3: TGTGCCAGCAGCCCTGAACAGGGCGTTCTAGGAAAACTGTTTTTT. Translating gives CASSPEQGVLGKLFF.

CDR3 sequence: CASRGQASNTGELFF. As DNA, the CDR3 is TGTGCCAGTAGGGGACAGGCGTCGAACACCGGGGAGCTGTTTTTT. This rearrangement joins TRBV19 to TRBJ2-2, with 8 nucleotides matching TRBD1. The V gene end was trimmed by 6 bases and the J gene end by 0 bases; junction bases not matched to a gene: 3. This CDR3 is 15 amino acids long. Germline CDR1 is LNHDA and CDR2 is SQIVND (reference sequence).

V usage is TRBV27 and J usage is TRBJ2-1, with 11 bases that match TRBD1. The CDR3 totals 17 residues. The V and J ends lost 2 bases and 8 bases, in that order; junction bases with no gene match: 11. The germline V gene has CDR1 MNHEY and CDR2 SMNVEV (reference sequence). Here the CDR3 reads CASSLNKGTGGQDEQFF. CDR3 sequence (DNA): TGTGCCAGCAGTTTAAACAAGGGGACAGGGGGTCAGGATGAGCAGTTCTTC.

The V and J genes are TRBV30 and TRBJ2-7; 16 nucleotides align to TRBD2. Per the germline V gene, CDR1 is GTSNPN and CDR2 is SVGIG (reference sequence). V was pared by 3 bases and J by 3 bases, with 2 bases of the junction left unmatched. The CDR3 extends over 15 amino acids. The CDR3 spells CAWRGLAGGDYEQYF. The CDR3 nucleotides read TGTGCCTGGAGGGGACTAGCGGGAGGGGACTACGAGCAGTACTTC.

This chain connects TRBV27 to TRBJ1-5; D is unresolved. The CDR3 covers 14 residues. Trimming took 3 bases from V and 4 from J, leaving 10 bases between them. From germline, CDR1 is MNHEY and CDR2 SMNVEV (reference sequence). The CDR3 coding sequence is TGTGCCAGCAGTTTGGGCCCCACAAATCAGCCCCAGCATTTT. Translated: CASSLGPTNQPQHF.

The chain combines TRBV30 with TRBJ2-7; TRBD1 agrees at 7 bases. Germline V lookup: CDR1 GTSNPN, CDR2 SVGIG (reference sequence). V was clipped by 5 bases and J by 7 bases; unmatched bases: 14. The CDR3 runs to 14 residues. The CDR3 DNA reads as TGTGCCTGGCAACTCAACAGGGGTACAGGGGAGCAGTACTTC. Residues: CAWQLNRGTGEQYF.

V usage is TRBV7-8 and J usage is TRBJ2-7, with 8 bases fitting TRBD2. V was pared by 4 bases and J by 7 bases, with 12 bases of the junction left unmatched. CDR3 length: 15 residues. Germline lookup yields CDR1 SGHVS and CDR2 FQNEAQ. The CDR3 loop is CASSWTTSGAGEQYF. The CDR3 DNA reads TGTGCCAGCAGCTGGACAACTAGCGGCGCGGGAGAGCAGTACTTC.

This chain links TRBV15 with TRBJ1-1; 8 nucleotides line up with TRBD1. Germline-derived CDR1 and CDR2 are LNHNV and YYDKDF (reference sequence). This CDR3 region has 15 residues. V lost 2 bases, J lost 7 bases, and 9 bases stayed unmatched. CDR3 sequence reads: CATSRRDRNRIEAFF. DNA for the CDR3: TGTGCCACCAGCAGAAGGGACAGGAATAGGATTGAAGCTTTCTTT. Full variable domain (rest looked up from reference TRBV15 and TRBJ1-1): DAMVIQNPRYQVTQFGKPVTLSCSQTLNHNVMYWYQQKSSQAPKLLFHYYDKDFNNEADTPDNFQSRRPNTSFCFLDIRSPGLGDTAMYLCATSRRDRNRIEAFFGQGTRLTVV.

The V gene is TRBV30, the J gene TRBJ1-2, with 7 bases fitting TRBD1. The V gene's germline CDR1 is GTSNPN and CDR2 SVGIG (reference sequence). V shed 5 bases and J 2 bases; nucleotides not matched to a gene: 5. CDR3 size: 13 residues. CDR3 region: CAWGGQWNYGYTF. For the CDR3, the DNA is TGTGCCTGGGGGGGACAGTGGAACTATGGCTACACCTTC.

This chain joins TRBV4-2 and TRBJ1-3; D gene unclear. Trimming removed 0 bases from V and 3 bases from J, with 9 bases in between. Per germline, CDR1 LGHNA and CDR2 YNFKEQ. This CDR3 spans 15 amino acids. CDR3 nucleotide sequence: TGTGCCAGCAGCCAAGATGGAGGGTTTGGAAACACCATATATTTT. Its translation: CASSQDGGFGNTIYF.

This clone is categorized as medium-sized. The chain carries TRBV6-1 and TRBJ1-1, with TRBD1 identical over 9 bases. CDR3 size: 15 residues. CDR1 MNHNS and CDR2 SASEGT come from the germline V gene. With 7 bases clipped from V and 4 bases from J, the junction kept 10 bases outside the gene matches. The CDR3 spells CASTLDRGGITEAFF. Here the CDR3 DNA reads TGTGCCAGCACCTTGGACAGGGGTGGGATCACTGAAGCTTTCTTT.

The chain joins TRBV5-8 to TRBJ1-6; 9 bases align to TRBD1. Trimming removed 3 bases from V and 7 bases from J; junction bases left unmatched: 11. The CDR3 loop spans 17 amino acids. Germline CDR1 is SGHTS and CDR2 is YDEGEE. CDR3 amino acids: CASSSSPGTGRNSPLHF. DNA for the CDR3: TGTGCCAGCAGCTCGAGTCCCGGGACAGGGAGGAATTCACCCCTCCACTTT.

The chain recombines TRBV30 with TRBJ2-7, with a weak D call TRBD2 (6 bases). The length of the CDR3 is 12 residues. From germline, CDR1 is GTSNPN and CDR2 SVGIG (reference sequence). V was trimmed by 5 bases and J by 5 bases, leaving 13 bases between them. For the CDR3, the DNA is TGTGCCTGGGGGCGGGGATATGACGAGCAGTACTTC. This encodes CAWGRGYDEQYF.